These T cell receptor beta chains were read from a single sample in a study of a mutant IDH1 vaccine in newly diagnosed glioma. The method was immunoSEQ multiplex PCR; TCRdb's version includes in-frame clones alone and lacks a portion of them. The sample shows 26,000 or so clones, around 83% of them seen only once. No antigens are known for them. The sequenced sample was PBMCs, obtained from a glioma patient whose treatment included an IDH1 peptide vaccine. The source of these receptors is a young woman with glioma. Each CDR3 is given with its conserved first and last residue. A D gene is named only where the DNA matches it firmly. Clone size is given for some rows only: seen once, a few or many times, or a class if the clone is expanded.

d_gene: TRBD1; abundance: -; v_gene: TRBV6-1; j_gene: TRBJ1-2; CDR3aa: CASSELPGQYLSGYGYTF; CDR3nt: TGTGCCAGCAGTGAATTGCCGGGACAGTACCTCTCAGGGTATGGCTACACCTTC
d_gene: -; abundance: -; v_gene: TRBV12-5; j_gene: TRBJ1-1; CDR3aa: CASGLVWDTEAFF; CDR3nt: TGTGCTAGTGGTTTGGTTTGGGACACTGAAGCTTTCTTT
d_gene: TRBD1; abundance: -; v_gene: TRBV29-1; j_gene: TRBJ1-4; CDR3aa: CSVDVGQGQKLFF; CDR3nt: TGCAGCGTTGATGTGGGACAGGGTCAAAAACTGTTTTTT
d_gene: TRBD1; abundance: once; v_gene: TRBV6-5; j_gene: TRBJ1-1; CDR3aa: CASSYERQGNTEAFF; CDR3nt: TGTGCCAGCAGTTACGAAAGACAGGGGAACACTGAAGCTTTCTTT
d_gene: -; abundance: -; v_gene: TRBV11-2; j_gene: TRBJ1-1; CDR3aa: CASSLGQGVSNTEAFF; CDR3nt: TGTGCCAGCAGCTTAGGGCAGGGCGTTTCGAACACTGAAGCTTTCTTT
d_gene: TRBD1; abundance: -; v_gene: TRBV5-1; j_gene: TRBJ2-7; CDR3aa: CASSSAGTGAYEQYF; CDR3nt: TGCGCCAGCAGCTCGGCCGGGACAGGGGCCTACGAGCAGTACTTC
d_gene: -; abundance: few; v_gene: TRBV6-1; j_gene: TRBJ2-2; CDR3aa: CASGVPGELFF; CDR3nt: TGTGCCAGCGGGGTCCCCGGGGAGCTGTTTTTT
d_gene: -; abundance: -; v_gene: TRBV12-5; j_gene: TRBJ2-2; CDR3aa: CASGLRFTGELFF; CDR3nt: TGTGCTAGTGGTTTGAGGTTCACCGGGGAGCTGTTTTTT
d_gene: -; abundance: -; v_gene: TRBV5-1; j_gene: TRBJ2-3; CDR3aa: CASSLNLLARRTDTQYF; CDR3nt: TGCGCCAGCAGCTTGAATCTCTTGGCTAGGCGCACAGATACGCAGTATTTT
d_gene: -; abundance: -; v_gene: TRBV9; j_gene: TRBJ1-1; CDR3aa: CASSVDVNTEAFF; CDR3nt: TGTGCCAGCAGCGTAGATGTGAACACTGAAGCTTTCTTT
d_gene: -; abundance: -; v_gene: TRBV5-1; j_gene: TRBJ2-7; CDR3aa: CASSFRAGDEQYF; CDR3nt: TGCGCCAGCAGCTTCCGGGCAGGGGACGAGCAGTACTTC
d_gene: -; abundance: -; v_gene: TRBV5-1; j_gene: TRBJ2-5; CDR3aa: CASSAGQLQETQYF; CDR3nt: TGCGCCAGCAGCGCCGGACAGTTACAAGAGACCCAGTACTTC
d_gene: -; abundance: once; v_gene: TRBV6-5; j_gene: TRBJ1-5; CDR3aa: CASSYSQALQPQHF; CDR3nt: TGTGCCAGCAGTTACTCTCAGGCTTTACAGCCCCAGCATTTT
d_gene: -; abundance: -; v_gene: TRBV15; j_gene: TRBJ2-7; CDR3aa: CATSRAGSGSYEQYF; CDR3nt: TGTGCCACCAGCAGAGCAGGGTCGGGCTCCTACGAGCAGTACTTC
d_gene: -; abundance: -; v_gene: TRBV19; j_gene: TRBJ1-2; CDR3aa: CASLKGGVNYGYTF; CDR3nt: TGTGCCAGCCTTAAGGGGGGAGTCAACTATGGCTACACCTTC
d_gene: -; abundance: -; v_gene: TRBV4-1; j_gene: TRBJ2-7; CDR3aa: CASSQEGTLSPQQYF; CDR3nt: TGCGCCAGCAGCCAAGAAGGGACCCTTTCCCCACAGCAGTACTTC
d_gene: -; abundance: few; v_gene: TRBV2; j_gene: TRBJ2-2; CDR3aa: CASRRGRAGGSRNTGELFF; CDR3nt: TGTGCCAGCAGGCGGGGTAGGGCGGGTGGGTCTCGGAACACCGGGGAGCTGTTTTTT
d_gene: -; abundance: -; v_gene: TRBV7-9; j_gene: TRBJ1-2; CDR3aa: CASSPGGGYGYTF; CDR3nt: TGTGCCAGCAGCCCGGGGGGCGGCTATGGCTACACCTTC
d_gene: TRBD2; abundance: -; v_gene: TRBV5-4; j_gene: TRBJ2-5; CDR3aa: CASSKNPSGVGETQYF; CDR3nt: TGTGCCAGCAGCAAGAACCCTAGCGGGGTTGGTGAGACCCAGTACTTC
d_gene: -; abundance: -; v_gene: TRBV19; j_gene: TRBJ1-2; CDR3aa: CASSSDHRALTGYTF; CDR3nt: TGTGCCAGTAGTTCGGACCACAGGGCCCTTACGGGCTACACCTTC
d_gene: -; abundance: -; v_gene: TRBV2; j_gene: TRBJ1-4; CDR3aa: CASRRTGRSNEKLFF; CDR3nt: TGTGCCAGCAGAAGAACCGGACGGTCTAATGAAAAACTGTTTTTT
d_gene: -; abundance: -; v_gene: TRBV2; j_gene: TRBJ1-6; CDR3aa: CASGTGWNSPLHF; CDR3nt: TGTGCCAGCGGAACAGGGTGGAATTCACCCCTCCACTTT
d_gene: -; abundance: -; v_gene: TRBV7-8; j_gene: TRBJ1-5; CDR3aa: CASSFQGKNQPQHF; CDR3nt: TGTGCCAGCAGCTTTCAGGGCAAGAATCAGCCCCAGCATTTT
d_gene: -; abundance: -; v_gene: TRBV30; j_gene: TRBJ1-1; CDR3aa: CAWSAQGRGQAFF; CDR3nt: TGTGCCTGGAGTGCACAGGGTCGGGGCCAAGCTTTCTTT
d_gene: -; abundance: -; v_gene: TRBV29-1; j_gene: TRBJ2-3; CDR3aa: CSVEKQSTDTQYF; CDR3nt: TGCAGCGTTGAGAAACAGAGCACAGATACGCAGTATTTT
d_gene: -; abundance: -; v_gene: TRBV6-1; j_gene: TRBJ1-5; CDR3aa: CASSEVHQPQHF; CDR3nt: TGTGCCAGCAGTGAAGTCCATCAGCCCCAGCATTTT
d_gene: -; abundance: -; v_gene: TRBV9; j_gene: TRBJ1-5; CDR3aa: CASSVGDSNQPQHF; CDR3nt: TGTGCCAGCAGCGTGGGGGACAGCAATCAGCCCCAGCATTTT
d_gene: -; abundance: -; v_gene: TRBV19; j_gene: TRBJ1-6; CDR3aa: CASSIETVGVFNSPLHF; CDR3nt: TGTGCCAGTAGTATAGAAACGGTCGGGGTCTTTAATTCACCCCTCCACTTT
d_gene: -; abundance: -; v_gene: TRBV7-2; j_gene: TRBJ1-2; CDR3aa: CASSFLTGGYTF; CDR3nt: TGTGCCAGCAGCTTCCTGACAGGCGGCTACACCTTC
d_gene: -; abundance: once; v_gene: TRBV4-3; j_gene: TRBJ1-2; CDR3aa: CASSPGLRGYGYTF; CDR3nt: TGCGCCAGCAGCCCGGGCCTCCGGGGCTATGGCTACACCTTC
d_gene: TRBD2; abundance: -; v_gene: TRBV6-6; j_gene: TRBJ2-5; CDR3aa: CASRGTSGLQETQYF; CDR3nt: TGTGCCAGCAGAGGGACTAGCGGGCTGCAAGAGACCCAGTACTTC
d_gene: -; abundance: -; v_gene: TRBV30; j_gene: TRBJ1-5; CDR3aa: CAWSVGGTNQPQHF; CDR3nt: TGTGCCTGGAGTGTTGGAGGAACCAATCAGCCCCAGCATTTT
d_gene: -; abundance: once; v_gene: TRBV30; j_gene: TRBJ1-5; CDR3aa: CAWSEGSAFNQPQHF; CDR3nt: TGTGCCTGGAGTGAGGGGTCCGCTTTCAATCAGCCCCAGCATTTT
d_gene: TRBD1; abundance: -; v_gene: TRBV18; j_gene: TRBJ1-1; CDR3aa: CASSPGTGSGTEAFF; CDR3nt: TGTGCCAGCTCACCCGGGACAGGGTCGGGGACTGAAGCTTTCTTT
d_gene: -; abundance: -; v_gene: TRBV20-1; j_gene: TRBJ1-1; CDR3aa: CSVRGGRAFF; CDR3nt: TGCAGTGTTCGCGGGGGTAGGGCTTTCTTT
d_gene: -; abundance: -; v_gene: TRBV4-1; j_gene: TRBJ1-4; CDR3aa: CASSRPSGTDSEKLFF; CDR3nt: TGCGCCAGCAGCCGACCATCCGGGACCGATTCTGAAAAACTGTTTTTT
d_gene: -; abundance: -; v_gene: TRBV19; j_gene: TRBJ1-4; CDR3aa: CASRALGRVLDGKLFF; CDR3nt: TGTGCCAGTAGAGCCCTTGGGAGGGTACTAGATGGAAAACTGTTTTTT
d_gene: -; abundance: -; v_gene: TRBV20-1; j_gene: TRBJ2-3; CDR3aa: CSALHVDTQYF; CDR3nt: TGCAGTGCTCTCCATGTGGATACGCAGTATTTT
d_gene: -; abundance: -; v_gene: TRBV4-2; j_gene: TRBJ2-3; CDR3aa: CASSQVTDTQYF; CDR3nt: TGTGCCAGCAGCCAAGTCACAGATACGCAGTATTTT
d_gene: -; abundance: -; v_gene: TRBV6-5; j_gene: TRBJ1-2; CDR3aa: CASSPRVGTNYGYTF; CDR3nt: TGTGCCAGCAGCCCGAGGGTGGGGACTAACTATGGCTACACCTTC
d_gene: -; abundance: -; v_gene: TRBV5-4; j_gene: TRBJ2-7; CDR3aa: CASSPRGGGLLYEQYF; CDR3nt: TGTGCCAGCAGCCCGAGAGGGGGAGGGCTACTATACGAGCAGTACTTC
d_gene: -; abundance: -; v_gene: TRBV5-5; j_gene: TRBJ1-2; CDR3aa: CASSSRDNPNYGYTF; CDR3nt: TGTGCCAGCAGCTCCCGGGACAACCCTAACTATGGCTACACCTTC
d_gene: -; abundance: few; v_gene: TRBV5-6; j_gene: TRBJ1-6; CDR3aa: CASSLVSGESPLHF; CDR3nt: TGTGCCAGCAGCTTGGTGTCAGGGGAATCACCCCTCCACTTT
d_gene: -; abundance: -; v_gene: TRBV25-1; j_gene: TRBJ1-1; CDR3aa: CASVDRTEAFF; CDR3nt: TGTGCCAGCGTAGACCGGACTGAAGCTTTCTTT
d_gene: TRBD2; abundance: -; v_gene: TRBV18; j_gene: TRBJ2-3; CDR3aa: CASSPEGLAGGHTQYF; CDR3nt: TGTGCCAGCTCACCAGAAGGACTAGCGGGCGGTCATACGCAGTATTTT
d_gene: TRBD1; abundance: -; v_gene: TRBV6-5; j_gene: TRBJ2-5; CDR3aa: CASTTGGTETQYF; CDR3nt: TGTGCCAGCACCACAGGGGGCACAGAGACCCAGTACTTC
d_gene: -; abundance: -; v_gene: TRBV5-1; j_gene: TRBJ2-7; CDR3aa: CASSLLPGASYEQYF; CDR3nt: TGCGCCAGCAGCTTGCTCCCAGGGGCCTCTTACGAGCAGTACTTC
d_gene: -; abundance: -; v_gene: TRBV5-1; j_gene: TRBJ2-3; CDR3aa: CASSWVRSIGHTQYF; CDR3nt: TGCGCCAGCAGCTGGGTCCGGTCCATAGGCCATACGCAGTATTTT
d_gene: -; abundance: -; v_gene: TRBV9; j_gene: TRBJ2-7; CDR3aa: CASSAQWSEFRPYEQYF; CDR3nt: TGTGCCAGCAGCGCCCAGTGGAGTGAATTTCGCCCCTACGAGCAGTACTTC
d_gene: TRBD1; abundance: once; v_gene: TRBV6-1; j_gene: TRBJ2-7; CDR3aa: CASSQARTGGAYEQYF; CDR3nt: TGTGCCAGCAGTCAAGCCCGGACAGGGGGGGCCTACGAGCAGTACTTC
d_gene: -; abundance: -; v_gene: TRBV6-1; j_gene: TRBJ2-6; CDR3aa: CASSGGSSGANVLTF; CDR3nt: TGTGCCAGCAGTGGTGGGAGCTCTGGGGCCAACGTCCTGACTTTC
d_gene: -; abundance: -; v_gene: TRBV6-1; j_gene: TRBJ1-5; CDR3aa: CATRESNQPQHF; CDR3nt: TGTGCCACCAGGGAGAGCAATCAGCCCCAGCATTTT
d_gene: TRBD2; abundance: once; v_gene: TRBV15; j_gene: TRBJ2-3; CDR3aa: CATSRSPAGGTDTQYF; CDR3nt: TGTGCCACCAGCAGATCCCCAGCGGGGGGCACAGATACGCAGTATTTT